A selection of T cell receptor beta chains follows, all from one sample in a study of blood T cell repertoires in COVID-19. The protocol was immunoSEQ multiplex PCR, while the TCRdb copy is restricted to in-frame clones and leaves out a portion. Found here are 200,000 to 300,000 clones, around 90% of them singletons; the top ten hold 5.2%. Specimen: peripheral blood. The receptors were gathered from a woman aged 55-70 years with COVID-19, enrolled during active disease. Each CDR3 is given with its conserved first and last residue. A D gene is named only where the DNA matches it firmly. Size values are once, few and many counts, or a class for expanded clones, and some rows have none.

V gene: TRBV18
J gene: TRBJ1-2
clone size: .
D gene: TRBD1
CDR3 DNA: TGTGCCAGCTCATCCACAGGGGGCGTCCTGGGAGGCTACACCTTC
CDR3 protein: CASSSTGGVLGGYTF

V gene: TRBV6-5
J gene: TRBJ2-1
clone size: few
D gene: .
CDR3 DNA: TGTGCCAGCAGTTACAGGGGGGGTGAGCAGTTCTTC
CDR3 protein: CASSYRGGEQFF

V gene: TRBV5-1
J gene: TRBJ1-4
clone size: .
D gene: .
CDR3 DNA: TGCGCCAGCAGCTTCGACAGTGTAACTAATGAAAAACTGTTTTTT
CDR3 protein: CASSFDSVTNEKLFF

V gene: TRBV19
J gene: TRBJ2-3
clone size: .
D gene: TRBD1
CDR3 DNA: TGTGCCAGTAGTAAGGGGGACAGCCCCTTTAGCACAGATACGCAGTATTTT
CDR3 protein: CASSKGDSPFSTDTQYF

V gene: TRBV30
J gene: TRBJ1-1
clone size: .
D gene: .
CDR3 DNA: TGTGCCTGGAGTGCGGAGTGGGGGCGGGCGAACACTGAAGCTTTCTTT
CDR3 protein: CAWSAEWGRANTEAFF

V gene: TRBV10-3
J gene: TRBJ2-7
clone size: .
D gene: .
CDR3 DNA: TGTGCCATCAGTAAGGGTCAGGGGCCGGGTAATGTCTACGAGCAGTACTTC
CDR3 protein: CAISKGQGPGNVYEQYF

V gene: TRBV5-6
J gene: TRBJ1-3
clone size: .
D gene: .
CDR3 DNA: TGTGCCAGCAGCTTTGAGGGAACTGGAAACACCATATATTTT
CDR3 protein: CASSFEGTGNTIYF

V gene: TRBV14
J gene: TRBJ2-7
clone size: .
D gene: .
CDR3 DNA: TGTGCCAGCAGTCTTACTAACTACGAGCAGTACTTC
CDR3 protein: CASSLTNYEQYF

V gene: TRBV4-2
J gene: TRBJ1-2
clone size: .
D gene: .
CDR3 DNA: TGTGCCAGCAGGTCTCTGATCTCGAAGGGGGTTGGCTACACCTTC
CDR3 protein: CASRSLISKGVGYTF

V gene: TRBV15
J gene: TRBJ1-4
clone size: .
D gene: .
CDR3 DNA: TGTGCCACCAGCAGAGGAGGGGGTACCGATGAAAAACTGTTTTTT
CDR3 protein: CATSRGGGTDEKLFF

V gene: TRBV11-2
J gene: TRBJ2-1
clone size: .
D gene: TRBD2
CDR3 DNA: TGTGCCAGCAGCAACACAGGAGCTAGCGGGAGATTATACAATGAGCAGTTCTTC
CDR3 protein: CASSNTGASGRLYNEQFF

V gene: TRBV6-5
J gene: TRBJ2-3
clone size: .
D gene: TRBD1
CDR3 DNA: TGTGCCAGCCAGGGGGCCCCCACAGATACGCAGTATTTT
CDR3 protein: CASQGAPTDTQYF

V gene: TRBV12-3/TRBV12-4
J gene: TRBJ2-5
clone size: .
D gene: .
CDR3 DNA: TGTGCCAGCAGTTTGGAGCGGCGGGAGACCCAGTACTTC
CDR3 protein: CASSLERRETQYF

V gene: TRBV15
J gene: TRBJ2-5
clone size: once
D gene: .
CDR3 DNA: TGTGCCACCAGCAGAGTCCGGGAGACCCAGTACTTC
CDR3 protein: CATSRVRETQYF

V gene: TRBV7-8
J gene: TRBJ2-1
clone size: .
D gene: TRBD2
CDR3 DNA: TGTGCCAGCAGCTTTCGGGCGGGAGAAAACAATGAGCAGTTCTTC
CDR3 protein: CASSFRAGENNEQFF

V gene: TRBV11-3
J gene: TRBJ2-7
clone size: .
D gene: .
CDR3 DNA: TGTGCCAGCGGAAAAGGGGACAACTCCTACGAGCAGTACTTC
CDR3 protein: CASGKGDNSYEQYF

V gene: TRBV30
J gene: TRBJ2-7
clone size: .
D gene: TRBD1
CDR3 DNA: TGTGCCTCCACACAAGGATTGGGACAGCCGGTCGGGCAGTACTTC
CDR3 protein: CASTQGLGQPVGQYF

V gene: TRBV14
J gene: TRBJ1-5
clone size: .
D gene: TRBD1
CDR3 DNA: TGTGCCAGCAGCCTGACAGGGCCCAATCAGCCCCAGCATTTT
CDR3 protein: CASSLTGPNQPQHF

V gene: TRBV6-2/TRBV6-3
J gene: TRBJ1-2
clone size: .
D gene: TRBD1
CDR3 DNA: TGTGCCAGCAGCGAGACAGGGATTAACTATGGCTACACCTTC
CDR3 protein: CASSETGINYGYTF

V gene: TRBV7-2
J gene: TRBJ2-7
clone size: .
D gene: TRBD2
CDR3 DNA: TGTGCCAGCAGCTTAGCGCGGGTAGCGGGAGATCCCGACGAGCAGTACTTC
CDR3 protein: CASSLARVAGDPDEQYF

V gene: TRBV5-5
J gene: TRBJ2-2
clone size: .
D gene: .
CDR3 DNA: TGTGCCAGCAGCCCCGTGGCCAGACCGGGCGGGGAGCTGTTTTTT
CDR3 protein: CASSPVARPGGELFF

V gene: TRBV6-6
J gene: TRBJ2-7
clone size: .
D gene: .
CDR3 DNA: TGTGCCAGCAGTTACTCAAATACAGGGTCCCGGGAGCAGTACTTC
CDR3 protein: CASSYSNTGSREQYF